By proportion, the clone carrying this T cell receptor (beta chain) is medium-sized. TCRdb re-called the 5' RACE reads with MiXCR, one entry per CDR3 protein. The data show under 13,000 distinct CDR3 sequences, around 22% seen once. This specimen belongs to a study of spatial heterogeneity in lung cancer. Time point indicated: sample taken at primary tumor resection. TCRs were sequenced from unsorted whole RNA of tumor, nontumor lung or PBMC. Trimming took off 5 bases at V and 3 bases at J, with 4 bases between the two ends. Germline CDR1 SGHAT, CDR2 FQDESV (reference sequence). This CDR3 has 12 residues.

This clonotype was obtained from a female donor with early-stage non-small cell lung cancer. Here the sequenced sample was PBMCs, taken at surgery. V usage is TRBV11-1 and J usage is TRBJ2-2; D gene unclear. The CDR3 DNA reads TGTGCCAGCAGCCCCCACACCGGGGAGCTGTTTTTT. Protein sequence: CASSPHTGELFF. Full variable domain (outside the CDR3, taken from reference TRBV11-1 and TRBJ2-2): EAEVAQSPRYKITEKSQAVAFWCDPISGHATLYWYRQILGQGPELLVQFQDESVVDDSQLPKDRFSAERLKGVDSTLKIQPAELGDSAMYLCASSPHTGELFFGEGSRLTVL.